Presented here are 3 T cell receptor beta chains from one specimen sequenced in a study of beta chain features in type 1 diabetes. cDNA synthesis used the whole RNA isolate, giving expressed TCRB sequences. The assay was immunoSEQ multiplex PCR, and TCRdb's table has in-frame clones only and misses some. The repertoire includes under 300,000 clones, 27% of them detected once, and 3.5% to 4.5% sits in the top ten. The sample consisted of central memory CD4+ T cells from blood. The receptors derive from a man between 25 and 39 years old in good health.

The chain couples TRBV30 to TRBJ2-7; 12 nucleotides line up with TRBD2. Germline lookup yields CDR1 GTSNPN and CDR2 SVGIG (reference sequence). After removal of 5 bases from V and 5 bases from J, the junction contained 1 base not matched to a gene. The CDR3 spans 12 residues. CDR3 sequence reads: CAWGLAGNEQYF. DNA of the CDR3: TGTGCCTGGGGACTAGCGGGAAACGAGCAGTACTTC. Full variable domain (remainder filled in from reference TRBV30 and TRBJ2-7): SQTIHQWPATLVQPVGSPLSLECTVEGTSNPNLYWYRQAAGRGLQLLFYSVGIGQISSEVPQNLSASRPQDRQFILSSKKLLLSDSGFYLCAWGLAGNEQYFGPGTRLTVT.

This clone was seen more than once but under ten times. This rearrangement joins TRBV6-6 to TRBJ1-1, with a weak D call TRBD1 (5 bases). The V gene lost 5 bases and the J gene lost 0 bases, with 16 bases spanning the gap. CDR1 and CDR2 (germline): MNHNY, SVGAGI (reference sequence). There are 16 residues in the CDR3. The CDR3 is CASSPPFVGVNTEAFF. The CDR3 nucleotides read TGTGCCAGCAGTCCCCCCTTTGTGGGGGTGAACACTGAAGCTTTCTTT.

This clone was picked up a small number of times. The genes are TRBV2 and TRBJ2-7; D gene ambiguous. From germline, CDR1 is SNHLY and CDR2 FYNNEI. The CDR3 is 11 amino acids. Trimming cost V 6 bases and J 3 bases, with 6 bases left between them. The CDR3, as DNA: TGTGCCAGCAGGTACAGCTACGAGCAGTACTTC. Amino acid sequence: CASRYSYEQYF.